Listed here are 25 T cell receptor beta chains from one sample, sequenced in a study of cytomegalovirus exposure and HLA in healthy donors. Vbeta (60) and Jbeta (13) primers were used in the PCR. Assay: immunoSEQ multiplex PCR; the TCRdb copy retains only in-frame clones and omits some. The table includes 250,000 to 350,000 clones, 75% to 90% detected once. What was sequenced was PBMCs. The source of these receptors is a man between 35 and 55 years old in good health and CMV-seropositive.

The CDR3 DNA follows: TGCGCCAGCAGCCAAGATTTTCAACTCGAGCAGTACTTC. This sequence encodes CASSQDFQLEQYF. The chain links TRBV4-1 to TRBJ2-5, with D uncertain. The closer fit of TRBJ2-7 to the DNA end suggests the J call may be wrong. The germline gives CDR1 MGHRA, CDR2 YSYEKL. CDR3 length equals 13 residues.

Worth noting for this clone: A read error may produce the germline difference seen at one junction end. The rearrangement uses TRBV7-9 and TRBJ1-2, with D possibly being TRBD1 (5 bases). Germline lookup yields CDR1 SEHNR and CDR2 FQNEAQ (reference sequence). The CDR3 runs to 12 residues. CDR3 residues: CSSRQIGYGYTF. CDR3 bases: TGTTCCAGCAGACAGATCGGCTATGGCTACACCTTC.

The gene calls are TRBV28 and TRBJ2-1; 9 bases line up with TRBD1. From germline, CDR1 is MDHEN and CDR2 SYDVKM. This CDR3 spans 17 amino acids. The trim removed 3 bases at V and 6 bases at J, leaving 12 bases unmatched. The DNA for the CDR3 is TGTGCCAGCAGTTTTCGGTCCGGGACAGGGCCTTCCAATGAGCAGTTCTTC. Translating gives CASSFRSGTGPSNEQFF.

The chain couples TRBV19 to TRBJ1-4; 10 nucleotides align to TRBD1. Trimming took 8 bases from V and 6 from J; bases not matched to a gene: 9. The germline V gene encodes CDR1 LNHDA and CDR2 SQIVND (reference sequence). This CDR3 is built from 15 residues. The CDR3 nucleotides read TGTGCCAGTTACGGTACCGGGACAGGGGATGAAAAACTGTTTTTT. Translation: CASYGTGTGDEKLFF.

This chain connects TRBV9 to TRBJ1-3; weak D call: TRBD1 (6 bases). CDR3 length: 17 residues. Trimming pared 4 bases from V and 4 bases from J, leaving 21 bases between. Per the germline V gene, CDR1 is SGDLS and CDR2 is YYNGEE. For the CDR3, the DNA is TGTGCCAGCAGCCCTTGGGGGGGGCAAGGTATAGGAAACACCATATATTTT. Amino acid sequence: CASSPWGGQGIGNTIYF.

V usage is TRBV6-4 and J usage is TRBJ2-1; 8 bases agree with TRBD1. The CDR3 is 14 amino acids. V lost 2 bases and J lost 9; bases outside the gene matches: 6. The germline gives CDR1 MRHNA, CDR2 SNTAGT. The CDR3 region is CASSDPRGQGEQFF. CDR3 coding DNA: TGTGCCAGCAGTGACCCCAGGGGGCAGGGTGAGCAGTTCTTC.

The J gene is TRBJ2-7, the V gene TRBV28, with D possibly TRBD2 on 7 matching bases. This CDR3 is built from 13 residues. The germline CDR1 and CDR2 sequences are MDHEN and SYDVKM. Trimming removed 8 bases at V and 5 bases at J, with 16 bases between. The CDR3 DNA reads TGTGCCAGCTCCAGACCGGGGGGCCACGAGCAGTACTTC. It codes for CASSRPGGHEQYF.

The chain joins TRBV30 to TRBJ1-1; the D is unclear. The germline V gene encodes CDR1 GTSNPN and CDR2 SVGIG (reference sequence). The CDR3 is 12 amino acids. The V gene lost 0 bases and the J gene lost 0 bases, with 2 bases spanning the gap. DNA for the CDR3: TGTGCCTGGAGTGTCTTGAACACTGAAGCTTTCTTT. Translating gives CAWSVLNTEAFF.

This clone was counted once. The chain uses TRBV5-1 and TRBJ1-1, with D possibly matching TRBD1 (5 bases). The germline CDR1 and CDR2 sequences are SGHRS and YFSETQ. Between the trimmed V and J ends, which lost 4 bases and 6 bases, there was a span of 19 bases. CDR3 size: 15 residues. CDR3 in amino acids: CASSDLDRSEAEAFF. The CDR3 DNA reads as TGCGCCAGCAGCGACCTCGACAGATCTGAGGCTGAAGCTTTCTTT.

The rearrangement links TRBV7-2 to TRBJ2-1, with D perhaps TRBD2 (5 bases). The ends were cut back, 3 bases at V and 0 bases at J, with 18 bases in the middle. CDR1 SGHTA and CDR2 FQGNSA come from the germline V gene. This CDR3 region has 18 residues. The CDR3 sequence: CASSFQAATRGSYNEQFF. CDR3 nucleotide sequence: TGTGCCAGCAGCTTCCAAGCGGCTACACGGGGCTCCTACAATGAGCAGTTCTTC.

V gene TRBV10-3 combines with J gene TRBJ1-2; TRBD1 aligns across 10 bases. The V gene end was trimmed by 6 bases and the J gene end by 2 bases; junction bases not matched to a gene: 6. The CDR3 contains 15 residues. In germline, CDR1 is ENHRY, CDR2 SYGVKD. The CDR3 loop is CAISSQGQGNYGYTF. The CDR3 DNA reads as TGTGCCATCAGCTCCCAGGGACAGGGGAACTATGGCTACACCTTC.

The chain carries TRBV15 and TRBJ2-7; 8 bases agree with TRBD1. In germline, CDR1 is LNHNV, CDR2 YYDKDF (reference sequence). J lost 9 bases, V lost 3 bases, and 1 base had no gene match. This CDR3 contains 11 residues. The CDR3 DNA reads as TGTGCCACCAGCAGGGACAGGGCGCAGTACTTC. It encodes CATSRDRAQYF.

The chain joins TRBV5-1 to TRBJ1-4; D might be TRBD1 (5 bases). The V and J ends lost 4 bases and 1 base respectively, with 17 bases between them. The germline V gene encodes CDR1 SGHRS and CDR2 YFSETQ. This CDR3 spans 17 amino acids. CDR3 amino acids: CASSPTDGQGTNEKLFF. The DNA for the CDR3 is TGCGCCAGCAGCCCCACCGACGGGCAGGGAACTAATGAAAAACTGTTTTTT.

This chain joins TRBV6-6 and TRBJ2-2; 8 bases match TRBD1. This CDR3 is built from 16 residues. V lost 2 bases, J lost 5 bases, and 7 bases stayed unmatched. Germline assignment: CDR1 MNHNY and CDR2 SVGAGI (reference sequence). CDR3 region: CASSYPLGQGTGELFF. The CDR3 coding sequence is TGTGCCAGCAGTTACCCCCTCGGACAGGGAACCGGGGAGCTGTTTTTT.

V is TRBV15 and J is TRBJ2-1; 7 positions match TRBD2. Germline V gives CDR1 LNHNV, CDR2 YYDKDF (reference sequence). Trimming took 1 base from V and 6 from J; bases not matched to a gene: 6. This CDR3 contains 15 residues. The CDR3 nucleotides are TGTGCCACCAGCAGAGGAGGGGAGGGTCGCAATGAGCAGTTCTTC. Protein: CATSRGGEGRNEQFF.

The chain is built from TRBV7-3 and TRBJ2-2; D is perhaps TRBD1 (5 bases). V was cut by 5 bases and J by 1 base, with 11 bases left in between. CDR1 SGHTA and CDR2 FQGTGA come from the germline V gene. This CDR3 comprises 15 residues. Here the CDR3 DNA reads TGTGCCAGCAGCGACGGACACCAGAACACCGGGGAGCTGTTTTTT. Its protein product is CASSDGHQNTGELFF.

The V and J genes are TRBV19 and TRBJ1-2; D perhaps matches TRBD1 (5 bases). Trimming took off 0 bases at V and 2 bases at J, with 10 bases between the two ends. In germline, CDR1 is LNHDA, CDR2 SQIVND (reference sequence). The CDR3 sequence is 15 residues long. DNA for the CDR3: TGTGCCAGTAGTATAGATCAGGGAGGCAACTATGGCTACACCTTC. Translation: CASSIDQGGNYGYTF.

The V call is TRBV28, the J call TRBJ1-2, with unresolved D. This CDR3 comprises 14 residues. Germline values: CDR1 MDHEN, CDR2 SYDVKM. V lost 4 bases and J 8 bases, leaving 17 bases between the germline ends. The CDR3 loop is CASSSSGESRGYTF. CDR3 nucleotides: TGTGCCAGCAGTTCCTCCGGGGAGAGTCGGGGCTACACCTTC.

CDR3 amino acids: CASSQDHAAYEQYF. In DNA, the CDR3 is TGCGCCAGCAGCCAAGATCACGCGGCCTACGAGCAGTACTTC. The chain recombines TRBV4-1 with TRBJ2-7, with D uncertain. V was trimmed by 0 bases and J by 2 bases, leaving 8 bases between them. This CDR3 is 14 amino acids long. Germline V gene data show CDR1 as MGHRA and CDR2 as YSYEKL.

The chain carries TRBV27 and TRBJ2-2; 11 nucleotides line up with TRBD2. The J segment lost 5 bases and the V segment lost 0 bases, leaving 5 bases of the junction unmatched. The germline V gene encodes CDR1 MNHEY and CDR2 SMNVEV (reference sequence). This CDR3 has 17 residues. CDR3 protein: CASSLSVLAGATGELFF. In DNA form, the CDR3 reads TGTGCCAGCAGTTTATCGGTACTAGCGGGAGCAACCGGGGAGCTGTTTTTT.

The genes are TRBV27 and TRBJ2-5, with a tentative D call TRBD2 (5 bases). Germline CDR1 is MNHEY and CDR2 is SMNVEV (reference sequence). CDR3 length equals 15 residues. The V end lost 2 bases, the J end lost 0 bases, and 10 bases lay between the germline ends. The CDR3 nucleotides are TGTGCCAGCAGTTTAGCTAGCTCCAACCAAGAGACCCAGTACTTC. This gives the protein CASSLASSNQETQYF.

V and J are TRBV18 and TRBJ2-5; no firm D call. The V end was cut by 3 bases, the J end by 0 bases, with 5 bases between. The germline CDR1 and CDR2 sequences are KGHSH and LQKENI. CDR3 length: 13 amino acids. As DNA, the CDR3 is TGTGCCAGCTCACCTCCTTACCAAGAGACCCAGTACTTC. Its translation: CASSPPYQETQYF. Supplemented by reference TRBV18 and TRBJ2-5, the full variable domain reads NAGVMQNPRHLVRRRGQEARLRCSPMKGHSHVYWYRQLPEEGLKFMVYLQKENIIDESGMPKERFSAEFPKEGPSILRIQQVVRGDSAAYFCASSPPYQETQYFGPGTRLLVL.

V is TRBV28 and J is TRBJ2-3, with a possible D match to TRBD1 (5 bases). Germline lookup yields CDR1 MDHEN and CDR2 SYDVKM. V lost 2 bases, J lost 1 base, and 10 bases lay in between. The CDR3 loop spans 15 amino acids. CDR3 region: CASSLIQARTDTQYF. CDR3 sequence (DNA): TGTGCCAGCAGTTTAATACAGGCTCGCACAGATACGCAGTATTTT.

This chain connects TRBV12-5 to TRBJ2-5; no clear D gene. Gene TRBJ2-7 matches the end of the DNA better, so the J call may be wrong. In germline, CDR1 is LGHNT, CDR2 FRNRAP. CDR3 length: 13 residues. The CDR3 reads CASGLDISYEQYF. CDR3 bases: TGTGCTAGTGGTTTAGACATCTCCTACGAGCAGTACTTC.

Written as DNA, the CDR3 is TGTGCCAGCAGCTGGCCGAGACAGGGGGTGAACGGGGAGCTGTTTTTT. The encoded protein is CASSWPRQGVNGELFF. The rearrangement links TRBV7-2 to TRBJ2-2; 9 bases line up with TRBD1. CDR1 and CDR2 from the germline V gene are SGHTA and FQGNSA. This CDR3 spans 16 amino acids. V shed 4 bases, J shed 7 bases, and the junction held 10 bases outside the gene matches.